This T cell receptor beta chain was captured by sequencing in a study of molecular identifiers for immune sequencing clone quantification (dated by TCRdb to between 2018 and 2020). Context from the whole study: For a replicate experiment, the RNA from either approximately 20,000 or 100,000 naive CD8 T cells was divided into five aliquots, and four of those aliquots went on to sequencing. This methods study used CD8 T cells to benchmark TCR RNA copy counting and molecular-identifier clustering-based TCR repertoire sequencing (MIDCIRS). On the study overall, not on this receptor specifically: In CMV-specific effector cells, clones with more than 20 RNA copies accounted for over 98% of molecules, whereas in naive cells such clones accounted for under 1%. Modeling indicated about 3 TCR RNA copies recovered per cell, compared with around 10 by digital PCR, which implies a capture efficiency of approximately 31%. The naive libraries included spiked-in Jurkat TCR RNA (roughly 9 copies' worth), and this RNA is not part of the donor repertoire. Without barcode sub-clustering, chimeric consensus sequences inflated TCR diversity; chimeras reached as high as 47%. Identical TCR molecules sharing a barcode could cause highly expanded clone sizes to be underestimated. Even against a background of 750,000 to 1,000,000 naive CD8 T cells, spiked-in Jurkat TCR RNA amounting to a single cell's worth was reported to be detectable.

Note on this clonotype: The target of this receptor is not known. There are no base qualities to consult, and no much larger clone falls within one base.

Libraries of naive CD8 T cells were built from around 20,000 to 1,000,000 sorted cells, with 10%, 30% or 50% of the purified RNA used. On a BD FACSAria II, naive CD8 T cells were FACS-sorted as CD8+CD4-CCR7+CD45RA+ and collected into RLT Plus buffer. To test detection sensitivity, Jurkat RNA equal to ten TCR copies was added to samples of about 17,000-1,100,000 naive CD8 T cells. CD8 T cells were enriched using RosetteSep CD8+ T Cell Enrichment Cocktail and Ficoll-Paque, and the enriched cells then underwent ACK red cell lysis. Libraries were built with PCR. Sequenced on an Illumina HiSeq 4000. Bulk TCR libraries were generated as previously described, with the TCR primers listed in Table S5 used. The Qiagen AllPrep DNA/RNA kit was used to purify total RNA. Before analysis, reads from multiple sequencing runs of one library were combined. As for the authors' bioinformatics: Only reads with exact TCR constant sequence were kept, trimmed to 150 nt, and grouped by their 12-nt molecular barcodes. Reads within each barcode group were sub-clustered using a 15% Levenshtein threshold, and quality-weighted consensus sequences were constructed for each RNA molecule. Non-functional sequences were discarded, and so were lower-count sequences lying one edit away from another sequence. Based on a fit of two negative binomial distributions, barcode sub-clusters having less than 20% of the maximum read count were discarded. In TCRdb, the public reads were trimmed at Q25 with fastp and aligned with MiXCR, with productive beta chains retained. Each CDR3 protein gets just one entry, which takes the most common genes and DNA from the rows behind it. TCRdb's processing, not the authors' own work, is the source of the V and J calls. Within this sample are 350,000 or so distinct CDR3 sequences, with roughly a fifth of them counted one time only. The ten largest clones capture approximately 0.84% of the sample.

Trimming takes 4 bases from V and 0 bases from J, and the germline ends sit 10 bases apart. As encoded in the germline V gene, CDR1 is MGHRA while CDR2 is YSYEKL. Spanning cysteine to phenylalanine, the CDR3 consists of 14 amino acids. Of the read, only the CDR3 DNA is kept; its 42 bases are in frame from base 1. Sequencing used naive CD8+ T cells from blood, with Jurkat cell RNA spiked in. The sample's cell subset or site label is to be understood as: FACS-sorted CD8+CD4-CCR7+CD45RA+ naive T cells. This sequence uses TRBV4-1 and TRBJ2-7, with TRBD2 tentatively as D gene (5 bases match). This receptor was identified in a human donor in good health. Some libraries in this study had Jurkat cell RNA spiked in. The sequenced DNA: TGCGCCAGCAGCCCGACTACTACCTCCTACGAGCAGTACTTC. This is translated as CASSPTTTSYEQYF.